This T cell receptor (beta chain) was identified during a study of radiotherapy plus CTLA-4 blockade in lung cancer (dated 2018 in TCRdb). Regarding the complete study: Among the enrolled patients, about 19% had an objective response, and 31% reached disease control.

Focal radiation therapy combined with CTLA-4 blockade (ipilimumab) was tested in patients with chemo-refractory metastatic non-small-cell lung cancer. Its CDR3 holds 13 amino acids, cysteine through phenylalanine. Of the read, only the CDR3 DNA is kept; its 39 bases are in frame from base 1. The germline V gene gives CDR1 as SQVTM and CDR2 as ANQGSEA. The junction carries 16 bases between V and J, which are trimmed by 7 bases and 3 bases respectively. Worth noting for this clone: It has no known antigen specificity. Base-call qualities are not available, and no considerably larger clone is one nucleotide away.

Receptors were amplified or captured by the immunoSEQ multiplex PCR assay. Held by TCRdb, this immuneACCESS table contains in-frame sequences only and omits some clones. Under half of the omission traces to an unresolved V gene where checked; the cause of the rest is unknown. For this sample the table gives tens of thousands of clones, of which around four fifths were detected only once. 0.82% of the sample is in the top ten clones. General findings and caveats noted by the study authors: After treatment with radiotherapy and ipilimumab, TCR clones that originated in tumors expanded in peripheral blood. Early dynamic changes in blood T cell clones, together with increased serum interferon-beta after radiation, were reported as the strongest predictors of response.

The sequence came from a human donor with non-small cell lung cancer who had stable disease on radiotherapy plus ipilimumab. The rearrangement joined TRBV29-1 to TRBJ2-7, with TRBD1 perhaps the D gene, on 6 matching bases. This specimen was peripheral blood, taken from a patient treated with radiotherapy plus ipilimumab. The CDR3 amino acid sequence is: CSAMRTGSYEQYF. The DNA sequence reads TGCAGCGCCATGAGAACAGGGAGCTACGAGCAGTACTTC.